This TCR beta chain was identified during a study of T-cell reconstitution after alpha-beta-depleted transplantation in children. Preparation of the TCRbeta library used unique molecular identifiers. Using its own MiXCR run on the PCR reads, TCRdb lists one record per CDR3 protein. Here the sample spans some 300,000 distinct CDR3 sequences, about 9.4% being singletons. V lost 5 bases, J lost 0 bases, and 21 bases lay in between. Per the germline V gene, CDR1 is SGHRS and CDR2 is YFSETQ. The CDR3 is 17 amino acids. The clonotype originates from a human donor who donated a stem cell graft to a child with acute lymphoblastic leukemia. The source was PBMCs from the stem cell graft donor, collected from the stem cell graft. The chain recombines TRBV5-1 with TRBJ2-7; D is possibly TRBD2 (6 bases). The CDR3 is CASSYRENGASSYEQYF. The CDR3 coding sequence is TGCGCCAGCAGTTACCGGGAGAACGGGGCCTCCTCCTACGAGCAGTACTTC.